The 27 T cell receptor beta chains below were found in one sample sequenced in a study of OX40 agonist ivuxolimab in advanced cancers. The assay was immunoSEQ multiplex PCR, and TCRdb's table has in-frame clones only and misses some. Of 16,000 or so clones listed, about 86% were seen once; the top ten hold about 3.9%. The specimen was CD4+ or CD8+ T cells sorted from blood, collected in a trial of the OX40 agonist ivuxolimab. These receptors all stem from an adult with an advanced solid tumor such as melanoma, head and neck, liver or kidney cancer.

This chain links TRBV5-4 with TRBJ1-4, with 7 nucleotides matching TRBD1. This CDR3 has 20 amino acids. J was trimmed by 0 bases and V by 2 bases; bases with no gene match: 16. Per the germline V gene, CDR1 is SGHNT and CDR2 is YYREEE (reference sequence). The CDR3 DNA reads TGTGCCAGCAGCTTTGGGTTCCGGGACAGAACATCCTCAACTAATGAAAAACTGTTTTTT. Its protein product is CASSFGFRDRTSSTNEKLFF.

The chain recombines TRBV5-4 with TRBJ2-2; D uncertain. Germline CDR1 SGHNT, CDR2 YYREEE (reference sequence). The CDR3 loop spans 15 amino acids. The V end was cut by 4 bases, the J end by 2 bases, with 12 bases between. The CDR3 here is CASSPPRPNTGELFF. The CDR3 DNA sequence: TGTGCCAGCAGCCCCCCCAGGCCAAACACCGGGGAGCTGTTTTTT.

The V gene is TRBV7-2, the J gene TRBJ1-1, with D uncertain. V gave up 5 bases and J gave up 4 bases, with 11 bases separating them. CDR3 length equals 13 residues. The germline CDR1 and CDR2 sequences are SGHTA and FQGNSA. The CDR3 spells CASSPTRGTEAFF. The CDR3 nucleotides read TGTGCCAGCAGCCCTACCCGCGGCACTGAAGCTTTCTTT. The full variable domain, rest sourced from reference TRBV7-2 and TRBJ1-1, is GAGVSQSPSNKVTEKGKDVELRCDPISGHTALYWYRQSLGQGLEFLIYFQGNSAPDKSGLPSDRFSAERTGGSVSTLTIQRTQQEDSAVYLCASSPTRGTEAFFGQGTRLTVV.

The genes are TRBV6-1 and TRBJ1-5; 8 nucleotides align to TRBD1. The CDR3 totals 14 residues. Germline CDR1 MNHNS, CDR2 SASEGT. The junction had 7 bases not matched to a gene; V was cut back by 8 bases and J by 4 bases. The CDR3 bases are TGTGCCAGCCTGAGGACAGGGTTTAATCAGCCCCAGCATTTT. Translating it yields CASLRTGFNQPQHF.

The chain joins TRBV2 to TRBJ2-3; 9 bases agree with TRBD2. Germline CDR1 is SNHLY and CDR2 is FYNNEI. This CDR3 spans 13 amino acids. After removal of 10 bases from V and 4 bases from J, the junction contained 6 bases not matched to a gene. CDR3 protein: CATRGGGADTQYF. CDR3 in DNA: TGTGCCACACGCGGGGGGGGCGCAGATACGCAGTATTTT.

This chain connects TRBV2 to TRBJ2-1; no clear D gene. Between the trimmed V and J ends, which lost 7 bases and 7 bases, there was a span of 20 bases. CDR1 is SNHLY and CDR2 is FYNNEI in the germline V gene. The CDR3 spans 15 residues. The CDR3 here is CASIPVARLWNEQFF. In nucleotides, the CDR3 is TGTGCCAGCATCCCCGTAGCCCGCCTCTGGAATGAGCAGTTCTTC.

The chain is built from TRBV25-1 and TRBJ1-5, with D tentatively TRBD1 (6 bases). V was cut by 4 bases and J by 6 bases, with 13 bases left in between. Germline V gene lookup returns CDR1 MGHDK and CDR2 SYGVNS. The CDR3 spans 14 residues. The CDR3 here is CASSGRGGSQPQHF. Written as DNA, the CDR3 is TGTGCCAGCAGTGGTAGGGGGGGTAGTCAGCCCCAGCATTTT.

The gene calls are TRBV6-5 and TRBJ1-5; the D gene is possibly TRBD1 (5 bases). This CDR3 is 13 amino acids long. Deletions cut 6 bases from V and 7 bases from J, with 13 bases between. The germline V gene has CDR1 MNHEY and CDR2 SVGAGI. CDR3 in amino acids: CASRPGRGQPQHF. The CDR3 DNA reads as TGTGCCAGCAGACCAGGGCGGGGGCAGCCCCAGCATTTT.

The gene calls are TRBV11-3 and TRBJ1-1; tentatively, D is TRBD1 (5 bases). Germline V lookup: CDR1 SGHNT, CDR2 YENEEA. Trimming took 5 bases from V and 2 from J, leaving 15 bases between them. This CDR3 contains 15 residues. The CDR3 spells CASSVGGIGNTEAFF. The CDR3 DNA sequence: TGTGCCAGCAGCGTCGGGGGGATAGGAAACACTGAAGCTTTCTTT. Full variable domain (rest looked up from reference TRBV11-3 and TRBJ1-1): EAGVVQSPRYKIIEKKQPVAFWCNPISGHNTLYWYLQNLGQGPELLIRYENEEAVDDSQLPKDRFSAERLKGVDSTLKIQPAELGDSAVYLCASSVGGIGNTEAFFGQGTRLTVV.

This sequence joins TRBV19 and TRBJ1-5; D ambiguous. Trimming removed 2 bases at V and 7 bases at J, with 21 bases between. The CDR3 loop spans 17 amino acids. Per germline, CDR1 LNHDA and CDR2 SQIVND (reference sequence). In DNA, the CDR3 is TGTGCCAGTAGTATAAGGGTTAGGCAACCGGCCCCCCAGCCCCAGCATTTT. Protein: CASSIRVRQPAPQPQHF.

Here the CDR3 reads CASSLGGREDAQYF. CDR3 in DNA: TGTGCCAGCAGCTTAGGCGGCAGGGAGGATGCCCAGTACTTC. The chain is built from TRBV7-3 and TRBJ2-5, with a weak D call TRBD2 (6 bases). Germline assignment: CDR1 SGHTA and CDR2 FQGTGA. CDR3 length: 14 amino acids. The germline V and J ends were trimmed by 2 bases and 9 bases, with 16 bases remaining between them.

This clone was picked up one time. The chain joins TRBV28 to TRBJ1-6; no firm D call. CDR3 length: 15 residues. Germline values: CDR1 MDHEN, CDR2 SYDVKM. The V end was cut by 7 bases, the J end by 0 bases, with 10 bases between. The DNA for the CDR3 is TGTGCCAGCACCCCACGGAGCTCCTATAATTCACCCCTCCACTTT. It yields the protein CASTPRSSYNSPLHF.

The chain has TRBV7-9 and TRBJ2-7, with D uncertain. The CDR3 sequence is 16 residues long. V was cut by 3 bases and J by 3 bases, with 18 bases left in between. Looked up from germline, CDR1 is SEHNR and CDR2 is FQNEAQ (reference sequence). In nucleotides, the CDR3 is TGTGCCAGCAGCTTGCGGCTCGGCGGCCTGGTCTACGAGCAGTACTTC. Residues: CASSLRLGGLVYEQYF.

This clone was observed a single time. The V call is TRBV27, the J call TRBJ1-1; D not certain. The germline V gene has CDR1 MNHEY and CDR2 SMNVEV (reference sequence). Trimming removed 3 bases from V and 5 bases from J, with 10 bases in between. The CDR3 runs to 13 residues. The CDR3 is CASSFRVGTEAFF. The CDR3 bases are TGTGCCAGCAGTTTTAGGGTTGGGACTGAAGCTTTCTTT.

V gene TRBV6-5 combines with J gene TRBJ1-1, with 10 bases lining up with TRBD1. Germline CDR1 reads MNHEY; CDR2 reads SVGAGI. With V trimmed by 5 bases and J by 1 base, 4 bases remained unmatched. The CDR3 consists of 15 residues. CDR3 sequence: CASSPRDRGNTEAFF. CDR3 nucleotide sequence: TGTGCCAGCAGTCCTCGGGACAGGGGGAACACTGAAGCTTTCTTT.

The chain combines TRBV27 with TRBJ2-1, with D tentatively TRBD1 or TRBD2 (5 bases each). The V gene's germline CDR1 is MNHEY and CDR2 SMNVEV (reference sequence). This CDR3 is built from 15 residues. Trimming took off 9 bases at V and 0 bases at J, with 15 bases between the two ends. CDR3 in amino acids: CASRLGRLSYNEQFF. The CDR3 DNA reads TGTGCCAGTCGCTTGGGACGGCTCTCCTACAATGAGCAGTTCTTC.

The chain links TRBV19 to TRBJ1-1; TRBD1 agrees at 10 bases. Trimming took 10 bases from V and 4 from J; bases not matched to a gene: 9. This CDR3 is built from 14 residues. Germline V lookup: CDR1 LNHDA, CDR2 SQIVND (reference sequence). CDR3 nucleotides: TGTGCCACTAGACAGGGGGCGAGTAGCACTGAAGCTTTCTTT. Protein product: CATRQGASSTEAFF.

CDR3: CACSESYEQYF. The CDR3 nucleotides read TGTGCCTGTTCAGAGTCCTACGAGCAGTACTTC. The rearrangement joins TRBV6-6 to TRBJ2-7; D remains unclear. V was cut by 11 bases and J by 1 base, with 9 bases left in between. The CDR3 sequence is 11 residues long. Germline loops: CDR1 MNHNY, CDR2 SVGAGI (reference sequence).

V gene TRBV7-9 combines with J gene TRBJ2-3; possible D gene TRBD2, 6 bases. This CDR3 has 17 amino acids. Trimming removed 0 bases from V and 2 bases from J, with 15 bases in between. Germline V gene lookup returns CDR1 SEHNR and CDR2 FQNEAQ (reference sequence). The CDR3 DNA is TGTGCCAGCAGCTTAGCGCAGGGTAGCGGCTACACAGATACGCAGTATTTT. This codes for CASSLAQGSGYTDTQYF.

The chain links TRBV27 to TRBJ2-2, with 12 bases that match TRBD2. Germline loops: CDR1 MNHEY, CDR2 SMNVEV (reference sequence). This CDR3 region has 15 residues. V gave up 6 bases and J gave up 6 bases; unmatched junction bases: 5. This chain's CDR3 is CASSRLAGEPGELFF. The CDR3 DNA reads as TGTGCCAGCAGCCGACTAGCGGGAGAACCCGGGGAGCTGTTTTTT.

V gene TRBV7-3 combines with J gene TRBJ1-4; the D gene is possibly TRBD1 (6 bases). The CDR3 length is 15 residues. V was cut by 5 bases and J by 4 bases, with 14 bases left in between. The germline V gene has CDR1 SGHTA and CDR2 FQGTGA. The DNA of the CDR3 is TGTGCCAGCAGCCAAACAGGGCTATTTAATGAAAAACTGTTTTTT. This encodes CASSQTGLFNEKLFF.

In this sample, this clone turned up a few times. The rearrangement links TRBV2 to TRBJ1-6; D is unresolved. This CDR3 spans 13 amino acids. The germline V gene has CDR1 SNHLY and CDR2 FYNNEI. V dropped 8 bases and J dropped 0 bases, with 5 bases sitting between them. CDR3 sequence: CASVSSYNSPLHF. The CDR3, as DNA: TGTGCCAGCGTGAGCTCCTATAATTCACCCCTCCACTTT.

The chain has TRBV18 and TRBJ2-7, with 14 bases aligning to TRBD2. The CDR3 has 18 amino acids. Germline V gene sequence: CDR1 KGHSH, CDR2 LQKENI. Germline trimming cut 5 bases from V and 3 bases from J; bases unmatched to any gene: 12. CDR3 amino acids: CASSSTGLAGGEIYEQYF. The CDR3 nucleotides are TGTGCCAGCTCATCAACCGGACTAGCGGGAGGTGAGATCTACGAGCAGTACTTC. Combining the CDR3 with reference TRBV18 and TRBJ2-7 gives the whole variable domain NAGVMQNPRHLVRRRGQEARLRCSPMKGHSHVYWYRQLPEEGLKFMVYLQKENIIDESGMPKERFSAEFPKEGPSILRIQQVVRGDSAAYFCASSSTGLAGGEIYEQYFGPGTRLTVT.

The rearrangement uses TRBV5-4 and TRBJ1-2, with a weak D call TRBD1 (5 bases). The CDR3 runs to 15 residues. Germline assignment: CDR1 SGHNT and CDR2 YYREEE (reference sequence). Trimming stripped 0 bases from V and 2 bases from J, with 11 bases between. Written as DNA, the CDR3 is TGTGCCAGCAGCTTGGCTGGGGCCGGAAACTATGGCTACACCTTC. It encodes CASSLAGAGNYGYTF.

The chain couples TRBV11-2 to TRBJ2-5; D gene ambiguous. The CDR3 runs to 14 residues. Germline V CDR1 and CDR2: SGHAT, FQNNGV. V was shortened by 2 bases and J by 5 bases, with 12 bases between the two germline ends. CDR3 in amino acids: CASSLFNRAETQYF. The CDR3 coding sequence is TGTGCCAGCAGCTTATTTAACCGGGCTGAGACCCAGTACTTC. Drawing the rest from reference TRBV11-2 and TRBJ2-5, the complete variable domain is EAGVAQSPRYKIIEKRQSVAFWCNPISGHATLYWYQQILGQGPKLLIQFQNNGVVDDSQLPKDRFSAERLKGVDSTLKIQPAKLEDSAVYLCASSLFNRAETQYFGPGTRLLVL.

The chain carries TRBV28 and TRBJ2-1; TRBD1 aligns across 10 bases. The germline gives CDR1 MDHEN, CDR2 SYDVKM. The CDR3 extends over 16 amino acids. The V and J ends lost 6 bases and 8 bases, in that order; junction bases with no gene match: 13. The CDR3 here is CASSRPKGQGKDEQFF. The CDR3 DNA reads TGTGCCAGCAGCCGCCCAAAGGGACAGGGGAAGGATGAGCAGTTCTTC.

The chain recombines TRBV11-2 with TRBJ2-5; D could derive from TRBD1 or TRBD2 (6 bases each). The closer fit of TRBJ2-7 to the DNA end suggests the J call may be wrong. This CDR3 has 14 residues. The germline V gene encodes CDR1 SGHAT and CDR2 FQNNGV. CDR3 nucleotides: TGTGCCAGCAGCTTAGATACGGGGGCGGTCGAGCAGTACTTC. This sequence encodes CASSLDTGAVEQYF.